A single sample is the source of the 15 T cell receptor beta chains below, sequenced in a study of blood T cell repertoires in COVID-19. The assay was immunoSEQ multiplex PCR, and TCRdb's table has in-frame clones only and misses some. Here the sample spans 150,000 or so clones, about 80% being singletons. The specimen was peripheral blood. These receptors were obtained from a woman aged 80 or older with acute or convalescent COVID-19.

This chain uses TRBV29-1 with TRBJ2-3; TRBD2 might be the D (5 bases). Germline loops: CDR1 SQVTM, CDR2 ANQGSEA. V lost 3 bases, J lost 5 bases, and 12 bases lay in between. The CDR3 is 13 amino acids. This CDR3 reads CSVEILAGDTQYF. For the CDR3, the DNA is TGCAGCGTTGAGATCCTAGCAGGAGATACGCAGTATTTT.

In its sample, this clone was seen a few times. The chain carries TRBV6-1 and TRBJ1-2; no clear D gene. Trimming pared 2 bases from V and 7 bases from J, leaving 11 bases between. Germline CDR1 is MNHNS and CDR2 is SASEGT. The CDR3 sequence is 13 residues long. The CDR3 region is CASSESQVRGYTF. The CDR3 DNA is TGTGCCAGCAGTGAAAGCCAGGTGCGTGGCTACACCTTC.

This chain joins TRBV30 and TRBJ1-3; a weak D match, TRBD1 (6 bases). CDR1 and CDR2 from the germline V gene are GTSNPN and SVGIG (reference sequence). The CDR3 extends over 11 amino acids. Trimming pared 7 bases from V and 7 bases from J, leaving 11 bases between. CDR3 sequence (DNA): TGTGCCTTAACGGACAGCAACACCATATATTTT. Residues: CALTDSNTIYF.

This clone was detected only once. This rearrangement joins TRBV7-2 to TRBJ2-5, with 8 bases aligning to TRBD1. The CDR3 runs 14 residues. Germline V gene lookup returns CDR1 SGHTA and CDR2 FQGNSA. J gave up 5 bases and V 5 bases, and 7 bases lay outside the gene matches. DNA for the CDR3: TGTGCCAGCAGCAAAACAGACAGGGGCGAGACCCAGTACTTC. This sequence encodes CASSKTDRGETQYF. Full variable domain (remainder filled in from reference TRBV7-2 and TRBJ2-5): GAGVSQSPSNKVTEKGKDVELRCDPISGHTALYWYRQSLGQGLEFLIYFQGNSAPDKSGLPSDRFSAERTGGSVSTLTIQRTQQEDSAVYLCASSKTDRGETQYFGPGTRLLVL.

The chain employs TRBV7-2 and TRBJ2-3, with 8 nucleotides matching TRBD2. Germline assignment: CDR1 SGHTA and CDR2 FQGNSA. V lost 5 bases and J lost 4; bases outside the gene matches: 5. The CDR3 covers 14 residues. The CDR3 is CASSLKGLADTQYF. The CDR3 DNA reads TGTGCCAGCAGCCTAAAGGGACTAGCAGATACGCAGTATTTT.

The V and J genes are TRBV2 and TRBJ1-1; TRBD1 aligns across 7 bases. The CDR3 consists of 13 residues. Per germline, CDR1 SNHLY and CDR2 FYNNEI. The junction had 7 bases not matched to a gene; V was cut back by 8 bases and J by 4 bases. The CDR3 loop is CASGASGGTEAFF. The DNA of the CDR3 is TGTGCCAGCGGTGCTTCAGGGGGCACTGAAGCTTTCTTT.

The rearrangement joins TRBV19 to TRBJ1-5; possible D gene TRBD1, 5 bases. There are 13 residues in the CDR3. Germline CDR1 LNHDA, CDR2 SQIVND (reference sequence). The CDR3: CGAGRGSNQPQHF. The CDR3 DNA is TGTGGGGCGGGGAGGGGTAGCAATCAGCCCCAGCATTTT.

The genes are TRBV4-3 and TRBJ2-1; D possibly corresponds to TRBD1 (6 bases). V gave up 2 bases and J gave up 5 bases, with 10 bases separating them. Germline V gene lookup returns CDR1 LGHNA and CDR2 YSLEER. This CDR3 spans 14 amino acids. DNA for the CDR3: TGCGCCAGCAGCCAAAACAGGGCCCACAATGAGCAGTTCTTC. Protein sequence: CASSQNRAHNEQFF.

The V and J genes are TRBV28 and TRBJ2-7; 8 bases are a match to TRBD2. The CDR3 has 16 residues. Germline CDR1 MDHEN, CDR2 SYDVKM. The J segment lost 2 bases and the V segment lost 6 bases, leaving 12 bases of the junction unmatched. CDR3 DNA sequence: TGTGCCAGCAGGCCTATGGTGTTAGCGGGGACCTACGAGCAGTACTTC. Residues: CASRPMVLAGTYEQYF.

The chain links TRBV12-5 to TRBJ1-5; possibly TRBD1 for D (6 bases). There are 15 residues in the CDR3. Deletions cut 3 bases from V and 6 bases from J, with 15 bases between. Looked up from germline, CDR1 is LGHNT and CDR2 is FRNRAP. For the CDR3, the DNA is TGTGCTAGTGGTTTAGTGGGGGGGGCGGGTCAGCCCCAGCATTTT. Residues: CASGLVGGAGQPQHF.

The chain is built from TRBV7-3 and TRBJ1-1; 8 bases line up with TRBD1. The CDR3 totals 14 residues. Looked up from germline, CDR1 is SGHTA and CDR2 is FQGTGA. J lost 1 base, V lost 3 bases, and 1 base had no gene match. The CDR3 region is CASSFGQGNTEAFF. The CDR3 coding sequence is TGTGCCAGCAGCTTCGGACAGGGGAACACTGAAGCTTTCTTT.

This clone was counted between two and nine times. This chain links TRBV6-5 with TRBJ1-3; D is ambiguous. Trimming stripped 0 bases from V and 0 bases from J, with 9 bases between. This CDR3 has 16 amino acids. Germline assignment: CDR1 MNHEY and CDR2 SVGAGI. CDR3 region: CASSYSPGLSGNTIYF. DNA of the CDR3: TGTGCCAGCAGTTACTCACCAGGCCTCTCTGGAAACACCATATATTTT.

This chain joins TRBV5-8 and TRBJ2-3; 9 bases fit TRBD2. V dropped 1 base and J dropped 6; count of bases not matched to a gene: 6. The length of the CDR3 is 15 residues. Germline CDR1 SGHTS, CDR2 YDEGEE. CDR3 in amino acids: CASSLSGGSSDTQYF. CDR3 DNA sequence: TGTGCCAGCAGCTTGAGCGGGGGGTCTTCGGATACGCAGTATTTT. The whole variable domain, remainder taken from reference TRBV5-8 and TRBJ2-3, is EAGVTQSPTHLIKTRGQQATLRCSPISGHTSVYWYQQALGLGLQFLLWYDEGEERNRGNFPPRFSGRQFPNYSSELNVNALELEDSALYLCASSLSGGSSDTQYFGPGTRLTVL.

The gene calls are TRBV7-2 and TRBJ2-5; TRBD2 agrees at 7 bases. The V segment lost 5 bases and the J segment 5 bases; nucleotides outside the gene matches: 23. Germline V gene lookup returns CDR1 SGHTA and CDR2 FQGNSA. There are 19 residues in the CDR3. CDR3 region: CASSLYGGGTTSVSETQYF. CDR3 DNA sequence: TGTGCCAGCAGCCTTTACGGCGGCGGGACCACTAGCGTTTCGGAGACCCAGTACTTC.

This chain links TRBV30 with TRBJ1-5; a possible D gene is TRBD1 (5 bases). Between the trimmed V and J ends, which lost 3 bases and 2 bases, there was a span of 17 bases. CDR3 length: 16 amino acids. Germline CDR1 is GTSNPN and CDR2 is SVGIG (reference sequence). This chain's CDR3 is CAWRRGHGSGNQPQHF. The CDR3 DNA sequence: TGTGCCTGGAGGCGGGGCCATGGTTCCGGCAATCAGCCCCAGCATTTT. The whole variable domain, filled in from reference TRBV30 and TRBJ1-5, reads SQTIHQWPATLVQPVGSPLSLECTVEGTSNPNLYWYRQAAGRGLQLLFYSVGIGQISSEVPQNLSASRPQDRQFILSSKKLLLSDSGFYLCAWRRGHGSGNQPQHFGDGTRLSIL.